One TCR beta chain is described in this entry. These data are taken from a study of blood T cell repertoires in COVID-19. Study background: From T cells, B-cell-depleted T cells, or PBMCs came the material, which was cDNA or gDNA.

The CDR3 loop spans 13 amino acids. Trimming removed 0 bases at V and 14 bases at J, with 16 bases between. Germline V gene data show CDR1 as SGHAT and CDR2 as FQNNGV. Generated by immunoSEQ multiplex PCR, the TCRdb table keeps only in-frame clones and is missing some. The data hold 120,000 to 150,000 clones, with approximately 84% observed a single time. This TCR was sampled from a human donor with acute or convalescent COVID-19. The donor label of this sample is uncertain. The chain has TRBV11-2 and TRBJ1-1; the D is unclear. The specimen was peripheral blood. The chain's CDR3 is CASSLDREAVTFF. In DNA form, the CDR3 reads TGTGCCAGCAGCTTAGATCGGGAGGCCGTGACGTTCTTT.